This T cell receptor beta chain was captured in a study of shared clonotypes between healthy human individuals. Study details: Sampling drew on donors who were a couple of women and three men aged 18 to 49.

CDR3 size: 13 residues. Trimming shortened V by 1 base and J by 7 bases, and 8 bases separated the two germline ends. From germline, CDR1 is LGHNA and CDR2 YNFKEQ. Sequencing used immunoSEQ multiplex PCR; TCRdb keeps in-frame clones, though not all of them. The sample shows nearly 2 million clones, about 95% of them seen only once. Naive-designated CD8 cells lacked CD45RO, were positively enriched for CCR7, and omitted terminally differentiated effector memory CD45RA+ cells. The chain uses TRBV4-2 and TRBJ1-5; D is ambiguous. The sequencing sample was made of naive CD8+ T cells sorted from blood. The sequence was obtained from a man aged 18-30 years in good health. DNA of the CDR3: TGTGCCAGCAGCCAAGCAGCACAACAGCCCCAGCATTTT. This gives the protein CASSQAAQQPQHF.